The entry below describes one T cell receptor beta chain. Produced via immunoSEQ multiplex PCR; TCRdb's table is partial and in-frame only. Of some 84,000 clones detected, 70% to 90% appear once; the ten largest clones hold approximately 10%. The sample originates from a study of T cell responses to AZD1222 COVID-19 vaccine. Between the trimmed V and J ends, which lost 2 bases and 4 bases, there was a span of 15 bases. Germline CDR1 MNHEY, CDR2 SVGAGI. This CDR3 contains 15 residues. The sequence was collected from an adult who received the AZD1222 COVID-19 vaccine. The material was peripheral blood, obtained 28 days after the second AZD1222 dose. This chain connects TRBV6-5 to TRBJ2-7, with D perhaps TRBD2 (6 bases). CDR3: CASSYKGGAGYEQYF. The CDR3 DNA reads TGTGCCAGCAGTTACAAGGGCGGGGCCGGGTACGAGCAGTACTTC.